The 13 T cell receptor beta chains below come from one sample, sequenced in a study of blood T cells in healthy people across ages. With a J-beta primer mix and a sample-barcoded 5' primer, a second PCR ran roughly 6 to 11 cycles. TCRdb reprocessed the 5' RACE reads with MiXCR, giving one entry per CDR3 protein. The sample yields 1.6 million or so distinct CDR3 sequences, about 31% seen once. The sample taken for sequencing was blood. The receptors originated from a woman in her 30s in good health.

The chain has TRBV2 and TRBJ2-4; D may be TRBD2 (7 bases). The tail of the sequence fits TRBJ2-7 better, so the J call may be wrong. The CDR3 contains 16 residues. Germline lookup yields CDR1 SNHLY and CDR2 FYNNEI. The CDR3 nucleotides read TGTGCCAGCAGTGGAGGCCTAGCGGAGGGGGACTACGAGCAGTACTTC. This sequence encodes CASSGGLAEGDYEQYF.

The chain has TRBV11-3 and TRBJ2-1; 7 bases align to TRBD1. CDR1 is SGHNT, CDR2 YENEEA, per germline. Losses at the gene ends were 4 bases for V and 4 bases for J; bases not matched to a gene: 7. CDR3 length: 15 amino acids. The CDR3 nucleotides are TGTGCCAGCAGCTCCGAGGGGACAGATTACAATGAGCAGTTCTTC. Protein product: CASSSEGTDYNEQFF.

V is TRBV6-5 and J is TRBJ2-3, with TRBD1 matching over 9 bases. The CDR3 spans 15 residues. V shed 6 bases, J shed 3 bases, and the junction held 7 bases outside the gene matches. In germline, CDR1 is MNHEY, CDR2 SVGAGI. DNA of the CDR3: TGTGCCAGCAGCCTCACAGGGGGCTATACAGATACGCAGTATTTT. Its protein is CASSLTGGYTDTQYF.

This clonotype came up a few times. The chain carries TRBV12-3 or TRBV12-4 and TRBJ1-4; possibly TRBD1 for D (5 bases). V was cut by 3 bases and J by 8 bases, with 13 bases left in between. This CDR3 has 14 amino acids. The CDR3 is CASSFEGVDEKLFF. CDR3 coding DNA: TGTGCCAGCAGTTTTGAAGGGGTAGACGAAAAACTGTTTTTT.

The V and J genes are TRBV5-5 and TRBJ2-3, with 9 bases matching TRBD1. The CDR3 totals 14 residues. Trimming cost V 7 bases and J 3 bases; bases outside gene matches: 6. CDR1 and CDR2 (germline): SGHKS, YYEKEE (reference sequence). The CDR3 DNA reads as TGTGCCAGCCCAGACAGGGGGAGTACAGATACGCAGTATTTT. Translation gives CASPDRGSTDTQYF.

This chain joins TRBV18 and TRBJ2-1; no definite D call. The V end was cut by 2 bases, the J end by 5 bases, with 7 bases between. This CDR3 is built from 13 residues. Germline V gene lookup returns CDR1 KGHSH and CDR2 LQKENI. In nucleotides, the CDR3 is TGTGCCAGCTCACCAATAGCCGACAATGAGCAGTTCTTC. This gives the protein CASSPIADNEQFF. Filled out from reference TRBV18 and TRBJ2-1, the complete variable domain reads NAGVMQNPRHLVRRRGQEARLRCSPMKGHSHVYWYRQLPEEGLKFMVYLQKENIIDESGMPKERFSAEFPKEGPSILRIQQVVRGDSAAYFCASSPIADNEQFFGPGTRLTVL.

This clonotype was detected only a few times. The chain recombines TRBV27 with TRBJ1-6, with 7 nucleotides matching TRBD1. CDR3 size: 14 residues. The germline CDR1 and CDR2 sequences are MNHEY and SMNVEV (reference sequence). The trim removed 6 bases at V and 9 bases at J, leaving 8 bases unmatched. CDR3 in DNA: TGTGCCAGCAGGACCGGGACAGCTTGTTCACCCCTCCACTTT. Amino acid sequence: CASRTGTACSPLHF.

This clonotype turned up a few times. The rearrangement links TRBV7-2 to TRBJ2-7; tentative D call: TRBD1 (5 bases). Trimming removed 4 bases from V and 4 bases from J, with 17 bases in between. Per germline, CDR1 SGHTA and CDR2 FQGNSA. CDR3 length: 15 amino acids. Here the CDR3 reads CASSWPTVPKYEQYF. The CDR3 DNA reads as TGTGCCAGCAGCTGGCCGACAGTTCCTAAGTACGAGCAGTACTTC.

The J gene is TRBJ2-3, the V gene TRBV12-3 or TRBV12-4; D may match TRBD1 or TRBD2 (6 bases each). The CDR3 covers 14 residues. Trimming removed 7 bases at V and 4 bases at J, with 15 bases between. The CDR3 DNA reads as TGTGCCAGCACTTCAGGGGCGGGGTCAGATACGCAGTATTTT. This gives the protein CASTSGAGSDTQYF.

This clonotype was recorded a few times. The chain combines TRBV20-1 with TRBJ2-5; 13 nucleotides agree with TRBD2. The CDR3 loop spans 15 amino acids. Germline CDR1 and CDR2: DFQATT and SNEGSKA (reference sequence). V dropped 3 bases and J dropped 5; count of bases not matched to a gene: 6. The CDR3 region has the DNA TGCAGTGCTAGTCAGACTAGCGGGGGGCTCGAGACCCAGTACTTC. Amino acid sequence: CSASQTSGGLETQYF.

The CDR3: CASSEKAGGPRSYNEQFF. The CDR3, as DNA: TGTGCCAGCAGTGAAAAAGCGGGGGGGCCTAGGTCCTACAATGAGCAGTTCTTC. The V gene is TRBV2, the J gene TRBJ2-1; 10 positions agree with TRBD2. The CDR3 runs to 18 residues. V lost 2 bases, J lost 1 base, and 8 bases stayed unmatched. Per germline, CDR1 SNHLY and CDR2 FYNNEI.

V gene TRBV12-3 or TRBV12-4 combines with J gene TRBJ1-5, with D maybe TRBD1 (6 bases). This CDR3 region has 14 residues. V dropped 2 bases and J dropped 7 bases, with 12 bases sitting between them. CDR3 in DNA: TGTGCCAGCAGTTTACAGGGGCGGGGACAGCCCCAGCATTTT. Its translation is CASSLQGRGQPQHF.

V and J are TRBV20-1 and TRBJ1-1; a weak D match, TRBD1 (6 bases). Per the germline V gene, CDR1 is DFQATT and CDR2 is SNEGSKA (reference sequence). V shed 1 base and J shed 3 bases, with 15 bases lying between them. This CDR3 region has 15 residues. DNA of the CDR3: TGCAGTGCTAGAGGGGCAGGGGAGAAGGACACTGAAGCTTTCTTT. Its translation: CSARGAGEKDTEAFF.